Presented here are 23 T cell receptor beta chains from one specimen sequenced in a study of T cell repertoires and HLA-DP antigens (dated by TCRdb to 2016 to 2019). Library preparation was by the immunoSEQ multiplex PCR assay. TCRdb carries this immuneACCESS record with in-frame sequences only. Its versions omit some clonotypes, under half of them owing to an unresolved V gene in the studies checked, with the rest unexplained. This sample lists over 60,000 clones; over 75% were detected once. The ten largest account for 1.6% of the sample. These receptors have no identified antigens. Sequencing input: CD4+ T cells from PBMCs. These TCRs come from a man aged 60-69 years in good health and CMV-seronegative.

This clone was counted between two and nine times. In DNA, the CDR3 is TGTGCCAGCAGCTTGGCCGCGACAGGGTGGACTGAAGCTTTCTTT. It encodes CASSLAATGWTEAFF. The gene calls are TRBV5-4 and TRBJ1-1, with TRBD1 matching over 7 bases. Germline trimming cut 0 bases from V and 5 bases from J; bases unmatched to any gene: 7. This CDR3 spans 15 amino acids. CDR1 SGHNT and CDR2 YYREEE come from the germline V gene (reference sequence).

The chain recombines TRBV28 with TRBJ1-1; the match to TRBD1 covers 7 bases. The CDR3 length is 14 residues. Per germline, CDR1 MDHEN and CDR2 SYDVKM. J lost 1 base, V lost 10 bases, and 9 bases had no gene match. Here the CDR3 DNA reads TGTGCCACTGAAGGGGGCGAGGGGAACACTGAAGCTTTCTTT. Its translation is CATEGGEGNTEAFF.

The chain employs TRBV7-8 and TRBJ2-6; tentatively, D is TRBD2 (6 bases). From germline, CDR1 is SGHVS and CDR2 FQNEAQ. Trimming took off 0 bases at V and 1 base at J, with 16 bases between the two ends. This CDR3 spans 19 amino acids. The CDR3 loop is CASSLAPGLTLSGANVLTF. The CDR3 nucleotides read TGTGCCAGCAGCTTAGCGCCGGGACTCACCCTTTCTGGGGCCAACGTCCTGACTTTC. The full variable domain, in which reference TRBV7-8 and TRBJ2-6 provide the parts outside the CDR3, is GAGVSQSPRYKVAKRGQDVALRCDPISGHVSLFWYQQALGQGPEFLTYFQNEAQLDKSGLPSDRFFAERPEGSVSTLKIQRTQQEDSAVYLCASSLAPGLTLSGANVLTFGAGSRLTVL.

This clone was seen a handful of times. This chain links TRBV7-9 with TRBJ2-1; 14 bases are a match to TRBD2. The CDR3 runs 15 residues. The germline V gene has CDR1 SEHNR and CDR2 FQNEAQ (reference sequence). J lost 9 bases, V lost 3 bases, and 4 bases had no gene match. CDR3 DNA sequence: TGTGCCAGCAGCTTGGGACTAGCGGGAGTAGGTGAGCAGTTCTTC. The encoded protein is CASSLGLAGVGEQFF.

This clone turned up a few times. The genes are TRBV11-3 and TRBJ2-2; possible D gene TRBD1, 5 bases. Germline assignment: CDR1 SGHNT and CDR2 YENEEA. V was clipped by 1 base and J by 4 bases, with 10 bases between them. This CDR3 is built from 15 residues. This CDR3 reads CASSLVSGPTGELFF. DNA of the CDR3: TGTGCCAGCAGCTTAGTATCAGGGCCCACCGGGGAGCTGTTTTTT.

V gene TRBV7-8 combines with J gene TRBJ2-1; tentatively, D is TRBD1 or TRBD2 (5 bases each). Germline V gives CDR1 SGHVS, CDR2 FQNEAQ. The CDR3 is 12 amino acids. V was shortened by 2 bases and J by 13 bases, with 12 bases between the two germline ends. The CDR3 sequence: CASSLYARGQFF. CDR3 nucleotides: TGTGCCAGCAGCTTATACGCGAGGGGACAGTTCTTC.

V and J are TRBV10-1 and TRBJ2-7, with no clear D. The CDR3 sequence is 15 residues long. With 2 bases removed from V and 1 base from J, the gap between germline ends came to 12 bases. The germline gives CDR1 WNHNN, CDR2 SYGVQD (reference sequence). The CDR3 sequence: CASSEGRTGSYEQYF. CDR3 in DNA: TGCGCCAGCAGTGAGGGGCGGACCGGATCCTACGAGCAGTACTTC.

CDR3 sequence reads: CASSLTGLADNEQFF. The CDR3 nucleotides are TGTGCCAGCAGCTTGACGGGACTAGCGGACAATGAGCAGTTCTTC. The genes are TRBV7-2 and TRBJ2-1; 11 nucleotides align to TRBD2. V dropped 3 bases and J dropped 5; count of bases not matched to a gene: 3. This CDR3 spans 15 amino acids. The germline V gene has CDR1 SGHTA and CDR2 FQGNSA.

The chain uses TRBV4-1 and TRBJ2-2, with D perhaps TRBD1 (6 bases). V dropped 1 base and J dropped 4 bases, with 10 bases sitting between them. Per germline, CDR1 MGHRA and CDR2 YSYEKL. The length of the CDR3 is 15 residues. CDR3 bases: TGCGCCAGCAGCCAAGGTAGAGGGGGCACCGGGGAGCTGTTTTTT. Its protein product is CASSQGRGGTGELFF.

This chain connects TRBV19 to TRBJ1-4, with D perhaps TRBD1 (6 bases). The germline CDR1 and CDR2 sequences are LNHDA and SQIVND (reference sequence). CDR3 length: 15 residues. V was shortened by 2 bases and J by 0 bases, with 7 bases between the two germline ends. The DNA for the CDR3 is TGTGCCAGTAGTATATGGACAGCAACTAATGAAAAACTGTTTTTT. Amino acid sequence: CASSIWTATNEKLFF.

V and J are TRBV4-3 and TRBJ2-4, with a possible D match to TRBD2 (5 bases). Looked up from germline, CDR1 is LGHNA and CDR2 is YSLEER. CDR3 length equals 18 residues. V lost 0 bases, J lost 0 bases, and 15 bases lay in between. CDR3 sequence reads: CASSQDAAAAIAKNIQYF. DNA for the CDR3: TGCGCCAGCAGCCAAGATGCGGCAGCGGCGATAGCCAAAAACATTCAGTACTTC.

CDR3 DNA sequence: TGTGCCAGCAGCTTAGATGGGGGGCCCGATTCACCCCTCCACTTT. Translation gives CASSLDGGPDSPLHF. The chain recombines TRBV7-2 with TRBJ1-6, with D perhaps TRBD1 (6 bases). The germline gives CDR1 SGHTA, CDR2 FQGNSA. The V end lost 1 base, the J end lost 8 bases, and 12 bases lay between the germline ends. The CDR3 runs to 15 residues.

The chain employs TRBV12-1 and TRBJ1-1. TRBV12-1 is marked as a pseudogene. This CDR3 spans 15 amino acids. The chain's CDR3 is CASSFRGGSNTEAFF. In DNA, the CDR3 is TGTGCCAGCAGCTTTAGGGGGGGATCGAACACTGAAGCTTTCTTT.

The V call is TRBV28, the J call TRBJ2-1; 14 bases match TRBD2. Per the germline V gene, CDR1 is MDHEN and CDR2 is SYDVKM. This CDR3 region has 16 residues. The V gene end was trimmed by 6 bases and the J gene end by 7 bases; junction bases not matched to a gene: 8. CDR3 amino acids: CASSRRLAGGPNEQFF. As DNA, the CDR3 is TGTGCCAGCAGCCGACGACTAGCGGGGGGGCCTAATGAGCAGTTCTTC.

This chain connects TRBV7-2 to TRBJ1-5, with 7 bases lining up with TRBD1. Germline assignment: CDR1 SGHTA and CDR2 FQGNSA. Trimming cost V 5 bases and J 5 bases; bases outside gene matches: 6. The CDR3 is 14 amino acids. CDR3 DNA: TGTGCCAGCAGCACCCCAGGGGGGCATCAGCCCCAGCATTTT. As protein: CASSTPGGHQPQHF.

The J gene is TRBJ1-6, the V gene TRBV5-1, with 8 bases lining up with TRBD1. Germline V gene sequence: CDR1 SGHRS, CDR2 YFSETQ. J was trimmed by 0 bases and V by 0 bases; bases with no gene match: 2. The CDR3 runs 17 residues. The CDR3 nucleotides read TGCGCCAGCAGCTTGGAGGGACAGGCCTCCTATAATTCACCCCTCCACTTT. It specifies CASSLEGQASYNSPLHF.

A note on this clone: Possible read error: a much larger clone is one base away. This CDR3 is also generated by other DNA sequences in the sample. The V call is TRBV15, the J call TRBJ1-5; D unresolved. Trimming pared 0 bases from V and 5 bases from J, leaving 5 bases between. The germline V gene encodes CDR1 LNHNV and CDR2 YYDKDF (reference sequence). The CDR3 runs to 13 residues. CDR3 protein: CATSRERDQPQHF. CDR3 DNA: TGTGCCACCAGCAGAGAAAGGGATCAGCCCCAGCATTTT.

This chain connects TRBV5-1 to TRBJ2-1; no clear D. This CDR3 is 14 amino acids long. V was pared by 0 bases and J by 5 bases, with 9 bases between. The germline CDR1 and CDR2 sequences are SGHRS and YFSETQ. The CDR3 DNA sequence: TGCGCCAGCAGCTTGGTTGGCACTCACAATGAGCAGTTCTTC. Its protein product is CASSLVGTHNEQFF.

This clone was detected only once. This chain connects TRBV18 to TRBJ2-5; D remains unclear. Trimming shortened V by 2 bases and J by 2 bases, and 6 bases separated the two germline ends. Looked up from germline, CDR1 is KGHSH and CDR2 is LQKENI. The CDR3 loop spans 13 amino acids. Here the CDR3 reads CASSPNTQETQYF. The CDR3 DNA sequence: TGTGCCAGCTCACCAAACACACAAGAGACCCAGTACTTC. The complete variable domain, with remaining parts taken from reference TRBV18 and TRBJ2-5, reads NAGVMQNPRHLVRRRGQEARLRCSPMKGHSHVYWYRQLPEEGLKFMVYLQKENIIDESGMPKERFSAEFPKEGPSILRIQQVVRGDSAAYFCASSPNTQETQYFGPGTRLLVL.

The V gene is TRBV4-3, the J gene TRBJ2-5; the match to TRBD2 covers 9 bases. V dropped 0 bases and J dropped 5; count of bases not matched to a gene: 10. This CDR3 has 17 amino acids. The germline V gene encodes CDR1 LGHNA and CDR2 YSLEER. The DNA for the CDR3 is TGCGCCAGCAGCCAAGATAACGGCGGGGGGGCCGGGGAGACCCAGTACTTC. Amino acid sequence: CASSQDNGGGAGETQYF.

The chain is built from TRBV5-1 and TRBJ2-1; D unclear. V lost 4 bases and J 7 bases, leaving 9 bases between the germline ends. This CDR3 spans 12 amino acids. The germline gives CDR1 SGHRS, CDR2 YFSETQ. The CDR3 DNA is TGCGCCAGCAGCAAGGGTGGAAATGAGCAGTTCTTC. This sequence encodes CASSKGGNEQFF.

The V gene is TRBV5-5, the J gene TRBJ2-7, with unresolved D. V shed 0 bases and J shed 4 bases, with 8 bases lying between them. This CDR3 comprises 13 residues. Germline V gives CDR1 SGHKS, CDR2 YYEKEE (reference sequence). Written as DNA, the CDR3 is TGTGCCAGCAGCTTGGAACCAGAGTACGAGCAGTACGTC. Protein sequence: CASSLEPEYEQYV.

This clone was recorded once. The genes are TRBV18 and TRBJ2-3; 8 bases line up with TRBD2. Unmatched junction bases numbered 10, after V lost 0 bases and J lost 2 bases. CDR3 length equals 18 residues. The germline V gene encodes CDR1 KGHSH and CDR2 LQKENI. CDR3 residues: CASSPPTGGAQFTDTQYF. As DNA, the CDR3 is TGTGCCAGCTCACCACCGACGGGAGGGGCCCAGTTCACAGATACGCAGTATTTT.